This T cell receptor (beta chain) was captured in a study of regulatory T cells in long-lasting Graves disease. This clonotype appeared many times. The germline V gene encodes CDR1 LNHDA and CDR2 SQIVND (reference sequence). The V and J ends lost 6 bases and 10 bases respectively, with 18 bases between them. The CDR3 contains 13 residues. Through Arm-PCR of CDR3 regions and iRepertoire HTBI primers, TCR beta libraries were built. TCRdb re-called the multiplex PCR reads with MiXCR, one entry per CDR3 protein. The sample yields a few hundred thousand distinct CDR3 sequences, about 18% seen once. Regarding time point: newly diagnosed GD, antithyroid drugs for less than 3 months. After RNA was extracted from PBMCs, the TCR library was made from it. The same specimen was also included in a second study, on T cells in Graves' hyperthyroidism and ophthalmopathy.

The sequences come from peripheral blood mononuclear cells (PBMCs), collected at new diagnosis, from a patient treated with antithyroid drugs. The source is a young woman with Graves disease. The gene calls are TRBV19 and TRBJ1-1, with D possibly matching TRBD1 (5 bases). The chain's CDR3 is CASRQGTGGRAFF. DNA for the CDR3: TGTGCCAGTAGGCAAGGGACGGGCGGAAGAGCTTTCTTT.